These 2 T cell receptor beta chains share one sample of origin, sequenced in a study of Ad26.COV2.S vaccination and SARS-CoV-2 variants. Generated by immunoSEQ multiplex PCR, the TCRdb table keeps only in-frame clones and is missing some. The sample carries a few hundred thousand clones, roughly 87% recorded once. Treatment noted: roughly 18 received Ad26.COV2.S at low or high dose, single or two shots; roughly five received placebo; per-sample allocation not given. Collection of samples fell on day 63 after the first vaccine or placebo injection. Sequencing was performed on peripheral blood, taken in a trial of Ad26.COV2.S vaccine versus placebo. The source is a person between 18 and 60 years old who received the Ad26.COV2.S COVID-19 vaccine or a placebo.

The chain links TRBV25-1 to TRBJ2-1; no definite D call. Between the trimmed V and J ends, which lost 7 bases and 5 bases, there was a span of 12 bases. CDR1 and CDR2 from the germline V gene are MGHDK and SYGVNS. The CDR3 spans 13 residues. The CDR3 is CASKPIYHNEQFF. In DNA, the CDR3 is TGTGCCAGCAAACCTATCTACCACAATGAGCAGTTCTTC.

J is TRBJ2-1 and V is TRBV6-2 or TRBV6-3; tentative D call: TRBD2 (6 bases). Germline CDR1 and CDR2: MNHEY and SVGEGT. The CDR3 spans 14 residues. V gave up 5 bases and J gave up 6 bases, with 14 bases separating them. Here the CDR3 reads CASSHSGRGNEQFF. DNA for the CDR3: TGTGCCAGCAGTCATTCCGGGAGAGGCAATGAGCAGTTCTTC.